This TCR beta chain derives from a study of T cells after yellow fever vaccination. This clonotype has just a few counts. Antigen: not known. Study results and caveats: A limited proportion of clonotypes was detected within both the CD4 and CD8 compartments.

Trimming left V 3 bases short and J 9 bases short, with 12 bases between. CDR3 length: 14 residues. 5'RACE template switching generated TCR cDNA, adding a universal primer site and UMIs. TCRdb re-derived calls from the 5' RACE reads in MiXCR, one entry per CDR3 protein. Of 400,000 or so distinct CDR3 sequences in the sample, about 6.2% were seen once. Material: PBMCs, obtained 5 days after the yellow fever booster vaccination. The rearrangement links TRBV12-3 or TRBV12-4 to TRBJ1-6; D ambiguous. The TCR sequence derives from a man aged 30 to 45 who received the YFV17D yellow fever vaccine. The CDR3 nucleotides read TGTGCCAGCAGTTTGGCCACCATCGGTTCACCCCTCCACTTT. This codes for CASSLATIGSPLHF.